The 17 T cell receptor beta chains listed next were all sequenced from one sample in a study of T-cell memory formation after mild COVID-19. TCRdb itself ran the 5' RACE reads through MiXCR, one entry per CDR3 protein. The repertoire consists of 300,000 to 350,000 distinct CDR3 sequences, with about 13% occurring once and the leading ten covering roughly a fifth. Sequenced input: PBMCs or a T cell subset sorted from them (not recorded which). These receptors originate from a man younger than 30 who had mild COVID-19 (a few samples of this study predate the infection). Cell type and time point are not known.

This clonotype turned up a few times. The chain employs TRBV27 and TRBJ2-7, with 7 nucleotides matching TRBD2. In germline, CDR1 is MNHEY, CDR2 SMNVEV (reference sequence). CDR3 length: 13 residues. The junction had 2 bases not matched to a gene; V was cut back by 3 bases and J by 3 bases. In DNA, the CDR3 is TGTGCCAGCAGTTTCGCTAGCGGCTACGAGCAGTACTTC. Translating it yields CASSFASGYEQYF.

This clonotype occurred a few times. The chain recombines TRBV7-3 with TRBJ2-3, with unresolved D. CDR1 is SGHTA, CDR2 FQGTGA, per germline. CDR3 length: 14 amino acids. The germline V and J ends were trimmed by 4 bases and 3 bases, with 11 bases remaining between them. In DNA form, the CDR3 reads TGTGCCAGCAGCTCATTGTCTCAAACAGATACGCAGTATTTT. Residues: CASSSLSQTDTQYF. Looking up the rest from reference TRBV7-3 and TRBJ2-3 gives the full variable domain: GAGVSQTPSNKVTEKGKYVELRCDPISGHTALYWYRQSLGQGPEFLIYFQGTGAADDSGLPNDRFFAVRPEGSVSTLKIQRTERGDSAVYLCASSSLSQTDTQYFGPGTRLTVL.

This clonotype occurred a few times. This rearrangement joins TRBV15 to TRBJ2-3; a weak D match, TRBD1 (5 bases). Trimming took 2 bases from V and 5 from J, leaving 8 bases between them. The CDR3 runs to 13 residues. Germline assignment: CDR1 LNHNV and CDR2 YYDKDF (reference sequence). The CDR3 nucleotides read TGTGCCACCAGCAGATCCCAGGGAGATACGCAGTATTTT. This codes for CATSRSQGDTQYF.

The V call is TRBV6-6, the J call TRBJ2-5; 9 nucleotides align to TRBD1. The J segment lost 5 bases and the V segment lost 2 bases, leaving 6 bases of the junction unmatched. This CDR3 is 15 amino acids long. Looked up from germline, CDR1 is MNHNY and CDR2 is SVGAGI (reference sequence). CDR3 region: CASSYAGQGVETQYF. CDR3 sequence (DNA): TGTGCCAGCAGTTACGCGGGACAGGGAGTGGAGACCCAGTACTTC.

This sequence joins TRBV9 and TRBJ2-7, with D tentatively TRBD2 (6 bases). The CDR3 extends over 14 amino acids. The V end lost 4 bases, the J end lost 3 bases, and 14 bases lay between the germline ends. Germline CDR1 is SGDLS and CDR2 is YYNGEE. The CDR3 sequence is CASSPRDSDYEQYF. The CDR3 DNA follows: TGTGCCAGCAGCCCCCGGGACTCCGACTACGAGCAGTACTTC. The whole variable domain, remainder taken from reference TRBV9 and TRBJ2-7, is DSGVTQTPKHLITATGQRVTLRCSPRSGDLSVYWYQQSLDQGLQFLIQYYNGEERAKGNILERFSAQQFPDLHSELNLSSLELGDSALYFCASSPRDSDYEQYFGPGTRLTVT.

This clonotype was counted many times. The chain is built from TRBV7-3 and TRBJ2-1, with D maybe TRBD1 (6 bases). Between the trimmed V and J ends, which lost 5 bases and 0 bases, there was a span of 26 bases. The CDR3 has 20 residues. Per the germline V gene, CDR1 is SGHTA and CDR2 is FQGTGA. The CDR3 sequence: CASSTRRLLPRGNSYNEQFF. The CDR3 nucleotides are TGTGCCAGCAGCACCAGACGGTTACTACCCAGGGGAAACTCCTACAATGAGCAGTTCTTC.

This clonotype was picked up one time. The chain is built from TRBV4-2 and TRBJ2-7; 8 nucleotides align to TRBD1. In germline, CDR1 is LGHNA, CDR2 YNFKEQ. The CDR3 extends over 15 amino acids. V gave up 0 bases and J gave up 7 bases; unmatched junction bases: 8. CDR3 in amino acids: CASSQDPGQAGEQYF. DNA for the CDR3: TGTGCCAGCAGCCAAGATCCGGGACAGGCGGGGGAGCAGTACTTC.

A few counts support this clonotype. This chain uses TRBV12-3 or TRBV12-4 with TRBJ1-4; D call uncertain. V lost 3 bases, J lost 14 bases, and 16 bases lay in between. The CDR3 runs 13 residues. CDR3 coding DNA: TGTGCCAGCAGTTTGGGTGACCCAGATAAGCTGTTTTTT. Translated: CASSLGDPDKLFF.

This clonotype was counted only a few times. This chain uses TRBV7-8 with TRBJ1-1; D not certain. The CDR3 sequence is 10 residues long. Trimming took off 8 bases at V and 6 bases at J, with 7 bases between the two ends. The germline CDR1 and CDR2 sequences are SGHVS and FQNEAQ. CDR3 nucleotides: TGTGCCAGCCCCCACCCTGAAGCTTTCTTT. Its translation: CASPHPEAFF.

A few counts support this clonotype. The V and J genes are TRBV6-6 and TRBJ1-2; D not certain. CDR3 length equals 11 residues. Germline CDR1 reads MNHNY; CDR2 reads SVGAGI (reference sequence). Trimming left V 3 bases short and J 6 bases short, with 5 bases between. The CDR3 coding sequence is TGTGCCAGCAGTTATGGGGATGGCTACACCTTC. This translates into CASSYGDGYTF.

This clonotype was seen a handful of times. The CDR3 is CSASGTPNQPQHF. CDR3 bases: TGCAGTGCTAGTGGGACACCGAATCAGCCCCAGCATTTT. The chain combines TRBV20-1 with TRBJ1-5, with D possibly TRBD1 on 6 matching bases. The germline V gene has CDR1 DFQATT and CDR2 SNEGSKA (reference sequence). This CDR3 is built from 13 residues. Trimming cost V 3 bases and J 4 bases, with 10 bases left between them.

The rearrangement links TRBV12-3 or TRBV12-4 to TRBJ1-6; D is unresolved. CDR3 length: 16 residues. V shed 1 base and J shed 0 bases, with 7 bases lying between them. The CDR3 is CASSLGGFSYNSPLHF. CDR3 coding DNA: TGTGCCAGCAGTTTAGGGGGATTCTCCTATAATTCACCCCTCCACTTT.

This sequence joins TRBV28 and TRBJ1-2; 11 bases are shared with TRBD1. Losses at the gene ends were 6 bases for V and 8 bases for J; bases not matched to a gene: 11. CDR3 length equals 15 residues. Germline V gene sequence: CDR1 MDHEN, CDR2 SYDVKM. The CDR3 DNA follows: TGTGCCAGCAGGATTACCGGGACAGGGGGTCGAGGCTACACCTTC. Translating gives CASRITGTGGRGYTF.

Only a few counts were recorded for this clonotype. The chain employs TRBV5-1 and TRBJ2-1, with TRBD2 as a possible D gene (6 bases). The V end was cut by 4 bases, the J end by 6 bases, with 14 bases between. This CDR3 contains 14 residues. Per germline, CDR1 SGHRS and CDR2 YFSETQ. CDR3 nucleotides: TGCGCCAGCAGCCCGGGGGTCGGGGGCAATGAGCAGTTCTTC. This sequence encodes CASSPGVGGNEQFF.

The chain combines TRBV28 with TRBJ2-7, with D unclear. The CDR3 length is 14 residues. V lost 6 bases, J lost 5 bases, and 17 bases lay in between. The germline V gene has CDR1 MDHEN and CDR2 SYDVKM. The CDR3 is CASSPRNRADEQYV. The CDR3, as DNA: TGTGCCAGCAGCCCCAGGAATAGGGCGGACGAGCAGTACGTC.

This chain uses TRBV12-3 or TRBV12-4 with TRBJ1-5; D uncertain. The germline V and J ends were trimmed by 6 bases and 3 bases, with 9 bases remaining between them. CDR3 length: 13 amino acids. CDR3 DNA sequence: TGTGCCAGCAGCCCGGTCGTCAATCAGCCCCAGCATTTT. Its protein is CASSPVVNQPQHF.

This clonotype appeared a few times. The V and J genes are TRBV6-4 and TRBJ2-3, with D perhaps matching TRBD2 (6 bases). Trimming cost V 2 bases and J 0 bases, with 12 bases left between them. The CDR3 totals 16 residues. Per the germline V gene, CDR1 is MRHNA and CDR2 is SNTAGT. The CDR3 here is CASSDGMGGSTDTQYF. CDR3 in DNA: TGTGCCAGCAGTGACGGGATGGGAGGTAGCACAGATACGCAGTATTTT.